This is a list of T cell receptor beta chains from one sample in a study of blood T cells in healthy people across ages. TCRdb re-called the 5' RACE reads with MiXCR, one entry per CDR3 protein. The sample yields around 500,000 distinct CDR3 sequences, around 48% seen once. The sequencing input was blood. All receptors derive from an elderly man in good health. Both conserved end residues are part of each CDR3. D genes are given only for firm matches. Clone size is not always given. Where it is, it says once, few, many or a class for expanded clones.

V	J	D	size	CDR3	DNA
TRBV6-6	TRBJ2-5	TRBD1	few	CASSAPTGLETQYF	TGTGCCAGCAGTGCCCCGACAGGGTTAGAGACCCAGTACTTC
TRBV9	TRBJ1-5	-	-	CASSGGGNQPQHF	TGTGCCAGCAGTGGGGGAGGCAATCAGCCCCAGCATTTT
TRBV12-3/TRBV12-4	TRBJ1-4	-	-	CASRLGEKLFF	TGTGCCAGCAGGCTGGGAGAAAAACTGTTTTTT
TRBV3-1	TRBJ2-3	TRBD2	-	CASRNSGASTDTQYF	TGTGCCAGCAGAAACAGCGGGGCCAGCACAGATACGCAGTATTTT
TRBV2	TRBJ2-5	-	few	CASSGPLATQETQYF	TGTGCCAGCAGTGGGCCTCTAGCGACCCAAGAGACCCAGTACTTC
TRBV29-1	TRBJ1-4	-	-	CSAGTRNEKLFF	TGCAGCGCCGGGACCCGAAATGAAAAACTGTTTTTT
TRBV20-1	TRBJ1-1	-	-	CSASKQRFTEAFF	TGCAGTGCTTCCAAACAGAGATTCACTGAAGCTTTCTTT
TRBV3-1	TRBJ2-3	TRBD2	once	CASSRWTSGRETDTQYF	TGTGCCAGCAGCCGCTGGACTAGCGGAAGGGAGACAGATACGCAGTATTTT
TRBV6-5	TRBJ2-7	TRBD1	many	CASSYSGQGVYEQYF	TGTGCCAGCAGTTACTCTGGACAGGGGGTGTACGAGCAGTACTTC
TRBV20-1	TRBJ2-7	-	-	CSARVQSYEQYF	TGCAGTGCTAGAGTGCAGTCCTACGAGCAGTACTTC
TRBV4-1	TRBJ1-4	-	-	CASSPARGWSNEKLFF	TGCGCCAGCAGCCCGGCTCGGGGTTGGTCTAATGAAAAACTGTTTTTT
TRBV6-5	TRBJ1-2	-	once	CASSYSAGTSDRYTF	TGTGCCAGCAGTTACTCGGCAGGGACCTCAGATCGCTACACCTTC
TRBV4-3	TRBJ1-2	TRBD1	-	CASSHEVRQGAGGYTF	TGCGCCAGCAGCCACGAAGTACGACAGGGGGCAGGCGGCTACACCTTC
TRBV13	TRBJ1-2	-	-	CASSPGGGFNYGYTF	TGTGCCAGCAGCCCGGGGGGGGGGTTCAACTATGGCTACACCTTC
TRBV12-3/TRBV12-4	TRBJ1-5	-	many	CASSFREYSNQPQHF	TGTGCCAGCAGTTTTAGGGAGTATAGCAATCAGCCCCAGCATTTT
TRBV6-5	TRBJ2-7	TRBD2	many	CASSWTSGRPEQYF	TGTGCCAGCAGTTGGACTAGCGGGAGACCTGAGCAGTACTTC
TRBV2	TRBJ2-5	TRBD1	few	CASSVDRGGETQYF	TGTGCCAGCAGTGTGGACAGGGGAGGAGAGACCCAGTACTTC
TRBV7-9	TRBJ2-5	-	many	CASSFDSFGRTLPETQYF	TGTGCCAGCAGCTTCGACTCCTTTGGCAGAACCCTCCCAGAGACCCAGTACTTC
TRBV27	TRBJ2-1	-	-	CASSRTGFSYNEQFF	TGTGCCAGCAGTCGTACAGGGTTCTCCTACAATGAGCAGTTCTTC
TRBV11-2	TRBJ2-7	-	few	CASNLLGRSVYEQYF	TGTGCCAGCAACCTTTTGGGCAGGAGCGTCTACGAGCAGTACTTC
TRBV7-3	TRBJ2-3	-	-	CASSLMAARRDTQYF	TGTGCCAGCAGCTTAATGGCCGCAAGGAGGGATACGCAGTATTTT
TRBV4-2	TRBJ1-2	-	-	CASSPPVQGGYGYTF	TGTGCCAGCAGCCCCCCTGTGCAGGGAGGCTATGGCTACACCTTC
TRBV5-5	TRBJ2-7	TRBD2	few	CASSLAVLAGGSEQYF	TGTGCCAGCAGCTTGGCCGTACTAGCGGGAGGCAGCGAGCAGTACTTC
TRBV4-2	TRBJ2-3	TRBD1	few	CASSPTPTGSARKAQYF	TGTGCCAGCAGCCCAACTCCGACAGGGTCGGCCCGAAAGGCGCAGTATTTT
TRBV11-2	TRBJ2-5	TRBD1	-	CASSLRTGALWETQYF	TGTGCCAGCAGCTTACGGACAGGGGCCCTGTGGGAGACCCAGTACTTC
TRBV7-9	TRBJ2-7	-	few	CASSGLSWGEQYF	TGTGCCAGCAGTGGACTAAGCTGGGGCGAGCAGTACTTC
TRBV5-1	TRBJ2-5	-	once	CASSVGPTRETQYF	TGCGCCAGCAGCGTCGGCCCTACCCGCGAGACCCAGTACTTC
TRBV6-5	TRBJ1-2	TRBD1	many	CASSSGRRGQANYGYTF	TGTGCCAGCAGTTCTGGGAGGAGGGGGCAAGCTAACTATGGCTACACCTTC
TRBV7-2	TRBJ1-4	-	few	CASSPQGGEKLFF	TGTGCCAGCAGCCCCCAGGGAGGCGAAAAACTGTTTTTT
TRBV7-9	TRBJ2-5	-	many	CASSFSRETQYF	TGTGCCAGCAGCTTTTCTCGGGAGACCCAGTACTTC
TRBV5-1	TRBJ2-7	TRBD1	few	CASSLSTTGYLYEQYF	TGCGCCAGCAGCTTGTCTACGACAGGGTACCTCTACGAGCAGTACTTC
TRBV12-3/TRBV12-4	TRBJ2-1	-	-	CASSLRSSGPASNEQFF	TGTGCCAGCAGTCTAAGATCGTCGGGACCAGCGTCCAATGAGCAGTTCTTC
TRBV7-9	TRBJ2-7	TRBD1	-	CASSPLKTGSSYEQYF	TGTGCCAGCAGCCCGTTAAAGACAGGGAGCTCCTACGAGCAGTACTTC
TRBV5-6	TRBJ1-1	-	few	CASSPSTGTEAFF	TGTGCCAGCAGCCCTTCGACAGGCACTGAAGCTTTCTTT
TRBV12-3/TRBV12-4	TRBJ2-1	-	-	CASSLPSYLAGAAYNGQFF	TGTGCCAGCAGTTTACCTTCCTACCTCGCAGGGGCGGCCTACAATGGGCAGTTCTTC
TRBV5-1	TRBJ1-1	-	-	CASRKGNRENTEAFF	TGCGCCAGCAGGAAGGGCAACAGGGAGAACACTGAAGCTTTCTTT
TRBV6-2/TRBV6-3	TRBJ2-7	TRBD1	few	CASSLDRAAQYF	TGTGCCAGCAGTCTCGACAGGGCGGCGCAGTACTTC
TRBV2	TRBJ1-5	-	-	CASRRGVPNQPQHF	TGTGCCAGCAGGAGAGGGGTACCCAATCAGCCCCAGCATTTT
TRBV7-2	TRBJ2-1	-	-	CASSVERTHNEQFF	TGTGCCAGCAGCGTAGAAAGGACCCACAATGAGCAGTTCTTC
TRBV7-2	TRBJ2-1	-	few	CASSPNYWGPEQFF	TGTGCCAGCAGCCCGAATTACTGGGGGCCAGAGCAGTTCTTC
TRBV25-1	TRBJ2-2	-	-	CASIPQVSTGELFF	TGTGCCAGCATTCCACAGGTGTCAACCGGGGAGCTGTTTTTT
TRBV25-1	TRBJ1-2	-	few	CASSEYVGVGGYTF	TGTGCCAGCAGTGAGTATGTTGGGGTCGGAGGCTACACCTTC
TRBV20-1	TRBJ2-7	TRBD2	-	CSAREGLEIHEQYF	TGCAGTGCTAGAGAGGGACTAGAGATCCACGAGCAGTACTTC
TRBV5-1	TRBJ2-5	-	-	CASRLESREQYF	TGCGCCAGCAGGTTGGAGTCCCGGGAGCAGTACTTC
TRBV29-1	TRBJ2-7	-	-	CSVESGRLGYYEQYF	TGCAGCGTTGAATCGGGCAGGCTGGGGTACTACGAGCAGTACTTC
TRBV7-2	TRBJ1-6	-	few	CASSSSGNTLHF	TGTGCCAGCAGCTCCTCAGGAAACACCCTCCACTTT
TRBV18	TRBJ1-2	-	-	CASSPTENYGYTF	TGTGCCAGCTCACCCACAGAAAACTATGGCTACACCTTC
TRBV7-2	TRBJ1-2	-	-	CASSLFGGRGSYYGYTF	TGTGCCAGCAGCTTATTCGGCGGGCGCGGCAGTTACTATGGCTACACCTTC
TRBV7-9	TRBJ2-1	-	-	CASLPASYNEQFF	TGTGCCAGCCTACCGGCCTCCTACAATGAGCAGTTCTTC
TRBV9	TRBJ2-7	TRBD1	few	CASSGTAYPSYEQYF	TGTGCCAGCAGTGGGACAGCCTACCCATCCTACGAGCAGTACTTC
TRBV7-2	TRBJ2-7	-	few	CASSRDPPEQYF	TGTGCCAGCAGCCGCGACCCACCCGAGCAGTACTTC